A single TCR beta chain is shown here with its context. Its antigen is unidentified. Germline V CDR1 and CDR2: SGDLS, YYNGEE. The trim removed 2 bases at V and 4 bases at J, leaving 6 bases unmatched. CDR3 length: 15 residues. This record comes from a study of shared clonotypes between healthy human individuals. For the study at large: There were three CD4 naive, three CD4 memory, two CD8 naive and one CD8 memory plates per donor.

Study-level results: Generally, naive subsets (rather than memory subsets) showed larger estimated richness. A handful of donors showed sharing of approximately 5% of naive CD4 clonotypes.

This was a deep-level run. TCRdb keeps only in-frame clones here, not all; method: immunoSEQ multiplex PCR. Found here are nearly 1 million clones, over 60% of them singletons; the top ten hold approximately 1.5%. The sequenced sample was memory CD4+ T cells sorted from blood. Subset reported: CD45RA-negative fraction. The V and J genes are TRBV9 and TRBJ2-3, with 8 positions matching TRBD2. This TCR was sampled from a young man in good health. The CDR3: CASSVSGISPDTQYF. DNA of the CDR3: TGTGCCAGCAGCGTTAGCGGGATATCACCAGATACGCAGTATTTT. Drawing the rest from reference TRBV9 and TRBJ2-3, the complete variable domain is DSGVTQTPKHLITATGQRVTLRCSPRSGDLSVYWYQQSLDQGLQFLIQYYNGEERAKGNILERFSAQQFPDLHSELNLSSLELGDSALYFCASSVSGISPDTQYFGPGTRLTVL.